Reported below is one T cell receptor (beta chain). Reprocessing the 5' RACE reads, TCRdb reports a single entry for every CDR3 protein and omits DNA. In total, the table holds under 600,000 distinct CDR3 sequences. This entry belongs to a study of T cells expressing NK-cell markers. Germline V gene data show CDR1 as MDHEN and CDR2 as SYDVKM. The CDR3 length is 14 residues. The sequence derives from a woman aged 45 to 65 in good health. Sequencing was carried out using blood T cells: a sorted CD56 or NKG2C T cell subset, CD4+ or CD8+ T cells, or bulk PBMC T cells (not recorded which). The V call is TRBV28, the J call TRBJ1-1. This CDR3 reads CASSGRARNTEAFF.